The clone carrying this T cell receptor beta chain is a singleton in its sample. Its matching antigen is unknown. V was shortened by 9 bases and J by 5 bases, with 13 bases between the two germline ends. The CDR3 is 13 residues long. The V gene's germline CDR1 is MNHEY and CDR2 SVGAGI. This sample was included in a study of T cell responses to AZD1222 COVID-19 vaccine. Study-level background: Second-dose timings of about 4 or about 12 weeks were pooled. Study results and limitations: Seropositivity was recorded at baseline in only 6 or 7 AZD1222 recipients. Compared with day 0, the breadth and depth of the Spike-specific TCR repertoire rose significantly after two doses of AZD1222.

Libraries were prepared by immunoSEQ multiplex PCR; TCRdb keeps only in-frame clonotypes and omits some of them. The sample comprises some 140,000 clones, approximately 89% of which are singletons, and approximately 3% rests with the top ten. Sequenced here: peripheral blood, sampled on day 0 of AZD1222 vaccination. This sequence was found in an adult in good health. This rearrangement joins TRBV6-5 to TRBJ2-2, with D possibly matching TRBD2 (7 bases). The CDR3 here is CARGGGRTGELFF. The DNA for the CDR3 is TGTGCCAGAGGGGGGGGCCGGACCGGGGAGCTGTTTTTT.